Each of the 22 T cell receptor beta chains below was sequenced from the same sample in a study of stem cell transplantation in POMP-related autoinflammatory disease. Only in-frame clones appear in the TCRdb table, and some are missing; sequencing was by immunoSEQ multiplex PCR. The sample consists of over 30,000 clones, around 90% of them appearing once. The starting material was CD4+ T cells from PBMCs, obtained before stem cell transplantation. The source is a human donor with POMP-related autoinflammation and immune dysregulation (PRAID).

This clone has a single count. This chain joins TRBV29-1 and TRBJ2-1; D is possibly TRBD1 or TRBD2 (5 bases each). The CDR3 totals 10 residues. Per the germline V gene, CDR1 is SQVTM and CDR2 is ANQGSEA. V lost 8 bases and J lost 10, with 12 bases in between. The CDR3, as DNA: TGCAGCATCGGGGCCTCGGAGCAGTTCTTC. This translates into CSIGASEQFF.

The chain carries TRBV4-1 and TRBJ2-5; the D gene is possibly TRBD2 (7 bases). Germline CDR1 MGHRA, CDR2 YSYEKL. The CDR3 totals 17 residues. V was pared by 1 base and J by 1 base, with 16 bases between. In DNA, the CDR3 is TGCGCCAGCAGCCAAGGTTTCGGAGGGGGGGTCCAAGAGACCCAGTACTTC. Encoded protein: CASSQGFGGGVQETQYF.

This chain joins TRBV18 and TRBJ2-2; 9 bases agree with TRBD2. Germline-derived CDR1 and CDR2 are KGHSH and LQKENI. V shed 5 bases, J shed 3 bases, and the junction held 10 bases outside the gene matches. CDR3 size: 17 residues. CDR3 region: CASSSLSGRVDTGELFF. The CDR3 DNA reads as TGTGCCAGCTCATCCCTTAGCGGGAGAGTTGACACCGGGGAGCTGTTTTTT. Looking up the rest from reference TRBV18 and TRBJ2-2 gives the full variable domain: NAGVMQNPRHLVRRRGQEARLRCSPMKGHSHVYWYRQLPEEGLKFMVYLQKENIIDESGMPKERFSAEFPKEGPSILRIQQVVRGDSAAYFCASSSLSGRVDTGELFFGEGSRLTVL.

V and J are TRBV6-1 and TRBJ2-1; TRBD1 matches 11 bases. The germline V gene encodes CDR1 MNHNS and CDR2 SASEGT. The CDR3 is 14 residues long. With V trimmed by 7 bases and J by 8 bases, 7 bases remained unmatched. As DNA, the CDR3 is TGTGCCAGCATTCGGACAGGGGGCAGAGATGAGCAGTTCTTC. It translates to CASIRTGGRDEQFF.

The CDR3 region has the DNA TGTGCCATCAGTGAGTCGATGGGCTCCTTGAACACCGGGGAGCTGTTTTTT. Translated, it gives CAISESMGSLNTGELFF. The chain uses TRBV10-3 and TRBJ2-2; no firm D call. This CDR3 comprises 17 residues. Trimming pared 0 bases from V and 1 base from J, leaving 12 bases between. The germline V gene encodes CDR1 ENHRY and CDR2 SYGVKD.

The gene calls are TRBV6-6 and TRBJ1-2; 7 bases match TRBD1. The CDR3 has 14 amino acids. Germline values: CDR1 MNHNY, CDR2 SVGAGI (reference sequence). With V trimmed by 2 bases and J by 7 bases, 7 bases remained unmatched. CDR3 nucleotides: TGTGCCAGCAGTTACGCCGACAGGGCGGGTGGCTACACCTTC. Translation: CASSYADRAGGYTF.

The J gene is TRBJ1-4, the V gene TRBV12-5, with 8 bases aligning to TRBD1. There are 13 residues in the CDR3. Per the germline V gene, CDR1 is LGHNT and CDR2 is FRNRAP. V lost 3 bases and J lost 8; bases outside the gene matches: 2. CDR3 DNA sequence: TGTGCTAGTGGTTTCCGGACAGGGGAAAAACTGTTTTTT. It encodes CASGFRTGEKLFF.

The chain links TRBV7-9 to TRBJ2-3, with D unclear. The length of the CDR3 is 15 residues. V dropped 0 bases and J dropped 1 base, with 8 bases sitting between them. Germline CDR1 reads SEHNR; CDR2 reads FQNEAQ (reference sequence). This CDR3 reads CASSLALVRTDTQYF. The CDR3 coding sequence is TGTGCCAGCAGCTTAGCGCTAGTACGCACAGATACGCAGTATTTT.

The chain combines TRBV5-1 with TRBJ2-5; unclear D gene. CDR3 length equals 13 residues. V was clipped by 0 bases and J by 5 bases, with 8 bases between them. CDR1 is SGHRS and CDR2 is YFSETQ in the germline V gene. The CDR3 coding sequence is TGCGCCAGCAGCTTGGCCACTGGGGAGACCCAGTACTTC. Encoded protein: CASSLATGETQYF.

The V call is TRBV6-5, the J call TRBJ1-1; no firm D call. Per the germline V gene, CDR1 is MNHEY and CDR2 is SVGAGI. The CDR3 runs to 14 residues. Between the trimmed V and J ends, which lost 0 bases and 4 bases, there was a span of 9 bases. CDR3: CASSYSREGTEAFF. The DNA of the CDR3 is TGTGCCAGCAGTTACTCGAGGGAAGGCACTGAAGCTTTCTTT.

The chain is built from TRBV5-5 and TRBJ2-2; no firm D call. The CDR3 length is 15 residues. Germline V gene lookup returns CDR1 SGHKS and CDR2 YYEKEE (reference sequence). V shed 1 base and J shed 2 bases, with 9 bases lying between them. This CDR3 reads CASSLSAINTGELFF. The DNA for the CDR3 is TGTGCCAGCAGCTTGAGTGCCATTAACACCGGGGAGCTGTTTTTT.

In regard to this clone: An end of the junction does not agree with germline; a read error may underlie this. The V call is TRBV7-8, the J call TRBJ2-7; TRBD2 matches at 13 bases. The germline CDR1 and CDR2 sequences are SGHVS and FQNEAQ. This CDR3 has 14 residues. This CDR3 is CASSSGTSGIPPPF. DNA of the CDR3: TGTGCCAGCTCGTCCGGGACTAGCGGGATTCCCCCCCCGTTC.

This CDR3 is CASSFARGLEQYF. As DNA, the CDR3 is TGTGCCAGCAGCTTCGCCAGGGGGCTCGAGCAGTACTTC. The genes are TRBV5-6 and TRBJ2-7; 8 nucleotides match TRBD1. This CDR3 contains 13 residues. V dropped 2 bases and J dropped 6; count of bases not matched to a gene: 4. Germline V CDR1 and CDR2: SGHDT, YYEEEE.

V is TRBV27 and J is TRBJ2-7; 7 bases line up with TRBD1. This CDR3 region has 17 residues. V lost 1 base to trimming and J lost 3 bases; unmatched junction nucleotides: 12. Germline V lookup: CDR1 MNHEY, CDR2 SMNVEV (reference sequence). Here the CDR3 DNA reads TGTGCCAGCAGTTTATATATTTCGACAGGGAGCCTCTACGAGCAGTACTTC. Translated: CASSLYISTGSLYEQYF.

The genes are TRBV19 and TRBJ2-3; perhaps D is TRBD1 or TRBD2 (5 bases each). Trimming took off 5 bases at V and 2 bases at J, with 11 bases between the two ends. This CDR3 spans 14 amino acids. Germline CDR1 reads LNHDA; CDR2 reads SQIVND (reference sequence). CDR3 residues: CASSVGVPTDTQYF. CDR3 DNA: TGTGCCAGTAGTGTGGGGGTCCCCACAGATACGCAGTATTTT.

V and J are TRBV4-1 and TRBJ2-7; 8 bases map to TRBD2. CDR1 is MGHRA and CDR2 is YSYEKL in the germline V gene. V lost 1 base and J lost 7; bases outside the gene matches: 15. The CDR3 covers 17 residues. The CDR3 is CASSQVFSGKGTSEQYF. Here the CDR3 DNA reads TGCGCCAGCAGCCAAGTATTTAGCGGGAAAGGAACTAGTGAGCAGTACTTC.

The chain couples TRBV28 to TRBJ2-2; 12 bases fit TRBD2. The CDR3 spans 18 residues. The junction had 13 bases not matched to a gene; V was cut back by 3 bases and J by 8 bases. In germline, CDR1 is MDHEN, CDR2 SYDVKM. Here the CDR3 reads CASSFHRLAGVTVGELFF. The CDR3 coding sequence is TGTGCCAGCAGTTTCCACAGACTAGCGGGAGTGACAGTGGGGGAGCTGTTTTTT.

The chain joins TRBV5-6 to TRBJ2-1, with 15 bases fitting TRBD2. This CDR3 comprises 16 residues. Germline V gene data show CDR1 as SGHDT and CDR2 as YYEEEE. V dropped 5 bases and J dropped 5; count of bases not matched to a gene: 5. CDR3 DNA: TGTGCCAGCAGACCGGGACTAGCGGGGGGCAACAATGAGCAGTTCTTC. It encodes CASRPGLAGGNNEQFF.

The chain recombines TRBV28 with TRBJ1-5; the D is unclear. Deletions cut 3 bases from V and 7 bases from J, with 13 bases between. This CDR3 comprises 14 residues. CDR1 is MDHEN and CDR2 is SYDVKM in the germline V gene. The CDR3: CASSFPNRPQPQHF. DNA for the CDR3: TGTGCCAGCAGTTTCCCTAATAGACCCCAGCCCCAGCATTTT.

The chain couples TRBV6-1 to TRBJ1-1, with a weak D call TRBD1 (6 bases). CDR1 is MNHNS and CDR2 is SASEGT in the germline V gene. This CDR3 spans 13 amino acids. Trimming pared 7 bases from V and 2 bases from J, leaving 11 bases between. CDR3: CASTRDTNTEAFF. DNA for the CDR3: TGTGCCAGCACTAGGGACACTAACACTGAAGCTTTCTTT.

This clone appeared a single time. The chain links TRBV6-5 to TRBJ2-3; possibly TRBD2 for D (6 bases). CDR1 is MNHEY, CDR2 SVGAGI, per germline. V was clipped by 8 bases and J by 0 bases, with 9 bases between them. The CDR3 has 13 residues. The CDR3 protein is CASLGTSTDTQYF. CDR3 coding DNA: TGTGCCAGCTTAGGGACTAGCACAGATACGCAGTATTTT.

The chain carries TRBV25-1 and TRBJ2-7; no firm D call. This CDR3 has 12 amino acids. Germline V lookup: CDR1 MGHDK, CDR2 SYGVNS. V was trimmed by 3 bases and J by 3 bases, leaving 6 bases between them. In DNA form, the CDR3 reads TGTGCCAGCAGTGACAGGTTCTACGAGCAGTACTTC. Encoded protein: CASSDRFYEQYF.